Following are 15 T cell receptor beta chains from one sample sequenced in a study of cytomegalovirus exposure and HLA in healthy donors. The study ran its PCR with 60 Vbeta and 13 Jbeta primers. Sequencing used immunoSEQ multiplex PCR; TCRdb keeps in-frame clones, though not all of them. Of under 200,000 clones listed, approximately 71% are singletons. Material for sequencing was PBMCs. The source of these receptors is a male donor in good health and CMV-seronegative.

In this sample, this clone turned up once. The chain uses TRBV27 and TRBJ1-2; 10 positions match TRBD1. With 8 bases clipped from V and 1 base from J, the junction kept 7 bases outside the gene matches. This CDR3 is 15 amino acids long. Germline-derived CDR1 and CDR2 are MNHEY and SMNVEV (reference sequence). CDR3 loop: CASRQGALVNYGYTF. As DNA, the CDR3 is TGTGCCAGCCGACAGGGGGCTTTAGTTAACTATGGCTACACCTTC.

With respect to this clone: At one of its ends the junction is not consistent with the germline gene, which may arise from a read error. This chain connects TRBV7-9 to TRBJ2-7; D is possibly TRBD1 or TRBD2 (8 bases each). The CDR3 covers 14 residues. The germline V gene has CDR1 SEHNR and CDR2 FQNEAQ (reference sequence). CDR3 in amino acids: CSSSLAGTGNEQYF. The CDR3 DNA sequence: TGTTCCAGCAGCTTAGCGGGGACAGGAAACGAGCAGTACTTC.

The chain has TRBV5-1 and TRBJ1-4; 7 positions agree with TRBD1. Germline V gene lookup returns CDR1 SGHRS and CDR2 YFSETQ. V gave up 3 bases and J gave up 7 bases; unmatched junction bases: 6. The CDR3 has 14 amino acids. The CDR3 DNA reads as TGCGCCAGCAGCTCAGGGACAGTGGGTGAAAAACTGTTTTTT. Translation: CASSSGTVGEKLFF.

CDR3 nucleotides: TGTGCCAGCAGGGACCGGGACAGGGTCTCTGGGGCCAACGTCCTGACTTTC. Its translation is CASRDRDRVSGANVLTF. The J gene is TRBJ2-6, the V gene TRBV13; 9 nucleotides match TRBD1. The germline V gene has CDR1 PRHDT and CDR2 FYEKMQ (reference sequence). V trimming: 6 bases; J trimming: 0 bases; junction bases outside the gene matches: 6. This CDR3 is built from 17 residues.

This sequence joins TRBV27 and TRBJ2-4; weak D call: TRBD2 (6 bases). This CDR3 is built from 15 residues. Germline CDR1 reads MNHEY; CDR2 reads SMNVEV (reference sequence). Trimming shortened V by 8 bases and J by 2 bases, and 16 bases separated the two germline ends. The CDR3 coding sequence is TGTGCCAGCTCGGGGGTGGGGATGACCAAAAACATTCAGTACTTC. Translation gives CASSGVGMTKNIQYF.

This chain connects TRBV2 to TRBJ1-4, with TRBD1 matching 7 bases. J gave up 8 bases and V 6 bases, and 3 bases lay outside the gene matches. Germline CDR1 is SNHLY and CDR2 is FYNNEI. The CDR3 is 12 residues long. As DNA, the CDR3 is TGTGCCAGCAGGGAACAGGGGGAAAAACTGTTTTTT. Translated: CASREQGEKLFF.

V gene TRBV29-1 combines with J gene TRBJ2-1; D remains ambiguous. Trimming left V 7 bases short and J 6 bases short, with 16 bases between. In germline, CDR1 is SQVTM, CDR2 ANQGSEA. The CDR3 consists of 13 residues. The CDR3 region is CSALDGDSNEQFF. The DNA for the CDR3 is TGCAGCGCCCTTGACGGAGACTCCAATGAGCAGTTCTTC.

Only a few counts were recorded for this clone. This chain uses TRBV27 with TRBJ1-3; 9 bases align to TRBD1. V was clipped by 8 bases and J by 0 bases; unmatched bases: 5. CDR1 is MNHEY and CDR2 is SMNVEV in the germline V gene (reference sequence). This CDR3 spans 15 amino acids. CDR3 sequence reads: CASLGTGRSGNTIYF. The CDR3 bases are TGTGCCAGCCTCGGGACAGGGCGCTCTGGAAACACCATATATTTT.

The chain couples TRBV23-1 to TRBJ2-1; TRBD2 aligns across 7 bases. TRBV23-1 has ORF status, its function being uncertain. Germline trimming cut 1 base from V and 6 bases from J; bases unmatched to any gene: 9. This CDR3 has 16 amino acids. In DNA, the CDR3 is TGCGCCAGCAGTCAATGCCCGGGGAGGGAATCCAATGAGCAGTTCTTC. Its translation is CASSQCPGRESNEQFF.

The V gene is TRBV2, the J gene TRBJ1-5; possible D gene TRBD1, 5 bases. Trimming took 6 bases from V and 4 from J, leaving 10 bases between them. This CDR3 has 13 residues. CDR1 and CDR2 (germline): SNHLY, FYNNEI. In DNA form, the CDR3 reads TGTGCCAGCAGGGGGGGTACGAATCAGCCCCAGCATTTT. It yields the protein CASRGGTNQPQHF.

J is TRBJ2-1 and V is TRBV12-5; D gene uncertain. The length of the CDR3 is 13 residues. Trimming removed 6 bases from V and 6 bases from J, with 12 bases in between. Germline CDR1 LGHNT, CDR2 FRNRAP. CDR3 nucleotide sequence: TGTGCTAGTGGCCGGTATAGTGGCAATGAGCAGTTCTTC. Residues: CASGRYSGNEQFF.

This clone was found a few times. The CDR3 here is CASSTTDTGELFF. The CDR3 DNA reads TGTGCCAGCAGCACCACGGACACCGGGGAGCTGTTTTTT. The chain has TRBV7-8 and TRBJ2-2; D not certain. Germline V gene sequence: CDR1 SGHVS, CDR2 FQNEAQ. The CDR3 totals 13 residues. V was clipped by 5 bases and J by 3 bases, with 7 bases between them.

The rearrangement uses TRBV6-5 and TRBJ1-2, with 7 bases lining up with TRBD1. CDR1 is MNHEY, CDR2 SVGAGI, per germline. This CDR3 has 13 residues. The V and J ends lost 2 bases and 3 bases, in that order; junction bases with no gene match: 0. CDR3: CASSYGTDYGYTF. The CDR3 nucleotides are TGTGCCAGCAGTTACGGGACAGACTATGGCTACACCTTC.

CDR3 amino acids: CASSVFSSGLAGADTQYF. As DNA, the CDR3 is TGTGCCAGCAGCGTATTCTCTAGTGGGCTAGCGGGTGCAGATACGCAGTATTTT. The chain has TRBV9 and TRBJ2-3; TRBD2 matches 8 bases. CDR1 SGDLS and CDR2 YYNGEE come from the germline V gene. V lost 1 base to trimming and J lost 4 bases; unmatched junction nucleotides: 14. This CDR3 comprises 18 residues. The variable domain in full, with the rest retrieved from reference TRBV9 and TRBJ2-3, is DSGVTQTPKHLITATGQRVTLRCSPRSGDLSVYWYQQSLDQGLQFLIQYYNGEERAKGNILERFSAQQFPDLHSELNLSSLELGDSALYFCASSVFSSGLAGADTQYFGPGTRLTVL.

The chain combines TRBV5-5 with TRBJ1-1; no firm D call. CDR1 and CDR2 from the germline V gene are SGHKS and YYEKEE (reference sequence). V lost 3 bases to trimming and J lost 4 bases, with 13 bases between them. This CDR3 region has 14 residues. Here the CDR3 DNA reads TGTGCCAGCAGCTGGACTACGGCGACCACTGAAGCTTTCTTT. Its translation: CASSWTTATTEAFF.